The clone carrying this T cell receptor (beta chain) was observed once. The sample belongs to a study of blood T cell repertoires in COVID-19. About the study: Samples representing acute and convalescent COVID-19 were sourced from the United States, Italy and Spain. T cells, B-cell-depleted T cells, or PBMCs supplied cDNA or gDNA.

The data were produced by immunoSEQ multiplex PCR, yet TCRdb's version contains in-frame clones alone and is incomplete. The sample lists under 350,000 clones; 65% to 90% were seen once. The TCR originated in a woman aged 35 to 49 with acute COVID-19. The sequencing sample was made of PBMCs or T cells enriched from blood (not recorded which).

CDR3: CASTRQLNYGYTF. CDR3 nucleotide sequence: TGTGCCAGTACCAGGCAACTCAACTATGGCTACACCTTC. The rearrangement joins TRBV19 to TRBJ1-2; D ambiguous. The CDR3 has 13 residues. Germline V gene data show CDR1 as LNHDA and CDR2 as SQIVND (reference sequence). V lost 7 bases and J lost 2, with 11 bases in between. The complete variable domain, with remaining parts taken from reference TRBV19 and TRBJ1-2, reads DGGITQSPKYLFRKEGQNVTLSCEQNLNHDAMYWYRQDPGQGLRLIYYSQIVNDFQKGDIAEGYSVSREKKESFPLTVTSAQKNPTAFYLCASTRQLNYGYTFGSGTRLTVV.